Reported below is one T cell receptor (beta chain). This entry is derived from a study of shared clonotypes between healthy human individuals. Between the trimmed V and J ends, which lost 2 bases and 0 bases, there was a span of 5 bases. The germline V gene encodes CDR1 SGHTS and CDR2 YDEGEE. The CDR3 totals 14 residues. Produced via immunoSEQ multiplex PCR; TCRdb's table is partial and in-frame only. This sample has some 470,000 clones, with 76% found just once. Sequenced: PBMCs. The clonotype originates from a woman aged 40 to 50 in good health. Some clones in this sample may be carry-over from other donors' samples. The chain is built from TRBV5-8 and TRBJ1-4; D remains unclear. CDR3: CASSFGTTNEKLFF. CDR3 coding DNA: TGTGCCAGCAGCTTCGGGACAACTAATGAAAAACTGTTTTTT.